The 5 T cell receptor beta chains in this list originate from one sample, sequenced in a study of blood T cell repertoires in COVID-19. Generated by immunoSEQ multiplex PCR, the TCRdb table keeps only in-frame clones and is missing some. This sample has under 400,000 clones, with roughly 86% found just once. The sample consisted of PBMCs or T cells enriched from blood (not recorded which). The receptors were sampled from a middle-aged man in a cohort exposed to, infected with or recovered from COVID-19 (not recorded which).

The J gene is TRBJ1-1, the V gene TRBV29-1; weak D call: TRBD1 (6 bases). The CDR3 runs to 12 residues. The germline V gene has CDR1 SQVTM and CDR2 ANQGSEA. V was clipped by 7 bases and J by 5 bases, with 14 bases between them. CDR3 residues: CSAAGGRTEAFF. Written as DNA, the CDR3 is TGCAGCGCCGCGGGGGGCCGTACTGAAGCTTTCTTT.

The V gene is TRBV30, the J gene TRBJ1-5; 7 positions match TRBD1. Looked up from germline, CDR1 is GTSNPN and CDR2 is SVGIG (reference sequence). CDR3 length: 13 residues. J was trimmed by 4 bases and V by 5 bases; bases with no gene match: 5. This CDR3 is CAWGYRGNQPQHF. In DNA form, the CDR3 reads TGTGCCTGGGGATACAGGGGTAATCAGCCCCAGCATTTT.

The V call is TRBV5-4, the J call TRBJ2-1, with 9 positions matching TRBD2. CDR3 length equals 16 residues. V trimming: 1 base; J trimming: 4 bases; junction bases outside the gene matches: 6. Germline V gene lookup returns CDR1 SGHNT and CDR2 YYREEE (reference sequence). CDR3 amino acids: CASSLRREGYYNEQFF. The DNA for the CDR3 is TGTGCCAGCAGCTTGAGGCGGGAGGGATATTACAATGAGCAGTTCTTC.

This rearrangement joins TRBV19 to TRBJ2-2, with 7 bases identical to TRBD1. The germline gives CDR1 LNHDA, CDR2 SQIVND (reference sequence). This CDR3 has 15 residues. The trim removed 4 bases at V and 3 bases at J, leaving 5 bases unmatched. CDR3 protein: CASSRGTEYTGELFF. The DNA of the CDR3 is TGTGCCAGTAGTAGGGGGACAGAATACACCGGGGAGCTGTTTTTT.

This rearrangement joins TRBV3-1 (or the pseudogene TRBV3-2) to TRBJ2-1; 9 bases match TRBD2. Germline assignment: CDR1 LGHDT and CDR2 YNNKEL (reference sequence). Unmatched junction bases numbered 2, after V lost 3 bases and J lost 2 bases. The CDR3 is 15 amino acids. CDR3 loop: CASSHSSGTYNEQFF. The CDR3 DNA reads as TGTGCCAGCAGCCATTCTAGCGGGACCTACAATGAGCAGTTCTTC.